Many counts were recorded for the clone carrying this TCR beta chain. The antigen is undetermined. PBMC-derived CD4+ and CD8+ T cells were sorted. V lost 5 bases and J 7 bases, leaving 13 bases between the germline ends. Germline V gene sequence: CDR1 SGHTA, CDR2 FQGNSA. The CDR3 is 13 residues long. These data are taken from a study of CD8+ T cells in alopecia areata. The study's findings and limits: It was lesional scalp, especially alopecia totalis/universalis, that showed higher clonality than normal scalp. When scalp samples are sequenced, resident alphabeta T cells of normal skin are also captured.

Sequencing relied on a cDNA template that was reverse transcribed from extracted RNA. Measured with immunoSEQ multiplex PCR; TCRdb has only the in-frame clones, and not every one. Here the sample spans 110,000 or so clones, roughly two fifths being singletons. The specimen sequenced was CD4+ T cells sorted from blood. The chain has TRBV7-2 and TRBJ2-3; D is unclear. The TCR was taken from a human donor with alopecia areata. CDR3 in amino acids: CASSRNMVNTQYF. The DNA of the CDR3 is TGTGCCAGCAGCCGTAATATGGTCAATACGCAGTATTTT.